This is a list of T cell receptor beta chains from one sample in a study of blood T cell repertoires in COVID-19. Using immunoSEQ multiplex PCR, the repertoire was profiled, and TCRdb retains in-frame clones only, with some absent. The sample has hundreds of thousands of clones, 85% to 90% seen once; the top ten hold roughly 7.3%. Source material: peripheral blood. These receptor sequences come from a woman in her 50s with COVID-19, enrolled during active disease. Both conserved end residues are part of each CDR3. The D gene is left open where the match is weak.

>TRBV5-1|TRBD2|TRBJ2-3
CASSFSGGANPLTDTQYF
TGCGCCAGCAGCTTCAGCGGGGGGGCCAACCCTCTCACAGATACGCAGTATTTT
>TRBV9|.|TRBJ1-6
CASSITAASNSPLHF
TGTGCCAGCAGCATCACAGCAGCCTCTAATTCACCCCTCCACTTT
>TRBV2|TRBD2|TRBJ2-1
CASREGLAGLYNEQFF
TGTGCCAGCAGGGAGGGACTAGCGGGCCTCTACAATGAGCAGTTCTTC
>TRBV7-2|.|TRBJ2-2
CASSLDPASFGELFF
TGTGCCAGCAGCTTAGATCCCGCTAGTTTCGGGGAGCTGTTTTTT
>TRBV4-1|TRBD2|TRBJ2-5
CASSQERLAGVETQYF
TGCGCCAGCAGCCAAGAGCGACTAGCGGGGGTCGAGACCCAGTACTTC
>TRBV6-5|TRBD1|TRBJ2-2
CASSPGQINTGELFF
TGTGCCAGCAGTCCGGGACAGATAAACACCGGGGAGCTGTTTTTT
>TRBV7-6|.|TRBJ1-5
CASSYLTGWNQPQHF
TGTGCCAGCAGCTACCTGACAGGATGGAATCAGCCCCAGCATTTT
>TRBV30|TRBD2|TRBJ2-1
CAWSAGLAGMGEQFF
TGTGCCTGGAGTGCAGGACTAGCGGGAATGGGTGAGCAGTTCTTC
>TRBV10-2|.|TRBJ1-6
CASSTDSTLSPLHF
TGCGCCAGCAGTACTGACAGTACTCTTTCACCCCTCCACTTT
>TRBV2|TRBD1|TRBJ1-4
CASSEIRTGQEKLFF
TGTGCCAGCAGCGAGATTAGGACAGGGCAGGAAAAACTGTTTTTT
>TRBV4-1|.|TRBJ2-2
CASSHTFNTGELFF
TGCGCCAGCAGCCACACTTTTAACACCGGGGAGCTGTTTTTT
>TRBV10-2|TRBD1|TRBJ2-7
CASSGGTDSYEQYF
TGCGCCAGCAGTGGGGGGACAGACAGTTACGAGCAGTACTTC
>TRBV5-1|TRBD1|TRBJ1-1
CASRITGGVTEAFF
TGCGCCAGCAGAATTACAGGGGGCGTCACTGAAGCTTTCTTT
>TRBV11-2|TRBD1|TRBJ2-1
CASSLRQGARNEQFF
TGTGCCAGCAGCTTGAGGCAGGGGGCCCGGAATGAGCAGTTCTTC
>TRBV2|.|TRBJ1-2
CASSERVGVYGYTF
TGTGCCAGCAGTGAAAGAGTGGGAGTCTATGGCTACACCTTC
>TRBV30|TRBD1|TRBJ1-6
CAWSVTTGNSPLHF
TGTGCCTGGAGTGTAACGACAGGGAACTCACCCCTCCACTTT
>TRBV2|.|TRBJ1-6
CASSNRIPNSPLHF
TGTGCCAGCAGTAACAGGATCCCAAATTCACCCCTCCACTTT
>TRBV4-1|.|TRBJ1-2
CASSQDADRGYGYTF
TGCGCCAGCAGCCAAGATGCCGACCGGGGCTATGGCTACACCTTC
>TRBV9|.|TRBJ1-1
CATPVRAMNTEAFF
TGTGCCACTCCTGTCAGGGCAATGAACACTGAAGCTTTCTTT